The 29 T cell receptor beta chains listed next were all sequenced from one sample in a study of early T cells in non-severe SARS-CoV-2 infection. TCRdb re-called the 5' RACE reads through MiXCR, storing one row per CDR3 protein. Of tens of thousands of distinct CDR3 sequences listed, around an eighth were seen once; the top ten hold approximately 3.3%. Sequencing input: whole blood. The receptors were gathered from an adult who was a healthcare worker with PCR-confirmed SARS-CoV-2 infection or an uninfected control (not recorded which).

This clonotype was counted ten times or more. The genes are TRBV30 and TRBJ1-2; no firm D call. This CDR3 contains 11 residues. Germline lookup yields CDR1 GTSNPN and CDR2 SVGIG (reference sequence). The CDR3: CGVGQTGGYTF. For the CDR3, the DNA is TGTGGCGTGGGCCAAACCGGCGGCTACACCTTC.

About this clonotype: A read error is possible here, since a much larger clone lies one base away. The CDR3 here is CASSVGANVLTF. The CDR3 nucleotides read TGTGCCAGCAGCGTAGGGGCCAACGTCCTGACTTTC. The rearrangement uses TRBV9 and TRBJ2-6, with unresolved D. The CDR3 is made up of 12 amino acids. The germline CDR1 and CDR2 sequences are SGDLS and YYNGEE. V lost 0 bases, J lost 5 bases, and 0 bases lay in between.

There are a few counts of this clonotype. The chain combines TRBV4-1 with TRBJ2-3; the match to TRBD2 covers 7 bases. This CDR3 comprises 14 residues. In germline, CDR1 is MGHRA, CDR2 YSYEKL. The ends lost 2 bases at V and 7 bases at J; junction bases unmatched: 6. In nucleotides, the CDR3 is TGCGCCAGCAGCCAACCGCTAGCGGTTAATACGCAGTATTTT. Amino acid sequence: CASSQPLAVNTQYF.

CDR3: CASSRMREGQPQHF. CDR3 DNA: TGTGCCAGCAGCCGGATGAGGGAGGGGCAGCCCCAGCATTTT. The genes are TRBV5-5 and TRBJ1-5; D may be TRBD1 (5 bases). Germline V CDR1 and CDR2: SGHKS, YYEKEE (reference sequence). V lost 4 bases and J lost 7, with 15 bases in between. The CDR3 consists of 14 residues.

This clonotype was seen more than once but under ten times. This chain uses TRBV5-5 with TRBJ2-1, with 9 bases identical to TRBD1. Germline CDR1 is SGHKS and CDR2 is YYEKEE (reference sequence). The CDR3 runs 15 residues. V shed 4 bases and J 2 bases; nucleotides not matched to a gene: 4. The CDR3 spells CASSPGTGTYNEQFF. CDR3 DNA sequence: TGTGCCAGCAGCCCAGGGACAGGGACCTACAATGAGCAGTTCTTC.

The rearrangement joins TRBV5-1 to TRBJ1-2, with TRBD1 matching over 8 bases. Germline loops: CDR1 SGHRS, CDR2 YFSETQ. Trimming cost V 0 bases and J 3 bases; bases outside gene matches: 13. The CDR3 is 18 residues long. CDR3 residues: CASSLGPSRGRRDYGYTF. CDR3 DNA sequence: TGCGCCAGCAGCTTGGGGCCCTCCAGGGGGCGCCGCGACTATGGCTACACCTTC.

This chain uses TRBV4-1 with TRBJ2-2; 7 bases are shared with TRBD2. Germline V gene data show CDR1 as MGHRA and CDR2 as YSYEKL. This CDR3 is built from 17 residues. V gave up 0 bases and J gave up 4 bases; unmatched junction bases: 8. The CDR3 DNA reads TGCGCCAGCAGCCAAGAGGGGGGGAGAACGGGCACCGGGGAGCTGTTTTTT. Amino acids: CASSQEGGRTGTGELFF.

There are many counts of this clonotype. This chain joins TRBV11-3 and TRBJ2-1; TRBD2 matches 14 bases. CDR1 and CDR2 (germline): SGHNT, YENEEA. This CDR3 spans 16 amino acids. The trim removed 5 bases at V and 4 bases at J, leaving 4 bases unmatched. This CDR3 is CASSRLAGGPYNEQFF. The CDR3 nucleotides are TGTGCCAGCAGCCGACTAGCGGGAGGGCCTTACAATGAGCAGTTCTTC.

The chain joins TRBV2 to TRBJ1-5, with TRBD1 as a possible D gene (6 bases). Trimming shortened V by 6 bases and J by 7 bases, and 22 bases separated the two germline ends. CDR1 is SNHLY, CDR2 FYNNEI, per germline. The CDR3 sequence is 16 residues long. The CDR3 nucleotides read TGTGCCAGCAGATCTCCGGATCAGGGGTGGGGGCAGCCCCAGCATTTT. Amino acids: CASRSPDQGWGQPQHF.

In this sample, this clonotype turned up many times. V usage is TRBV20-1 and J usage is TRBJ2-7; 9 bases align to TRBD2. This CDR3 is built from 16 residues. Looked up from germline, CDR1 is DFQATT and CDR2 is SNEGSKA (reference sequence). Unmatched junction bases numbered 8, after V lost 1 base and J lost 1 base. The CDR3 reads CSARGLASGDSYEQYF. Written as DNA, the CDR3 is TGCAGTGCTAGAGGTTTGGCTAGCGGGGATTCCTACGAGCAGTACTTC.

This clonotype was observed many times. This CDR3 reads CASSPDAGDEQYF. Written as DNA, the CDR3 is TGCGCCAGCAGCCCGGACGCGGGGGACGAGCAGTACTTC. The chain uses TRBV4-1 and TRBJ2-7, with 7 bases identical to TRBD2. Germline V gene lookup returns CDR1 MGHRA and CDR2 YSYEKL. The CDR3 is made up of 13 amino acids. V lost 4 bases to trimming and J lost 5 bases; unmatched junction nucleotides: 5.

Many counts were recorded for this clonotype. V is TRBV7-2 and J is TRBJ2-7, with 9 bases matching TRBD2. Trimming at V came to 2 bases and at J to 1 base, leaving 9 bases not matched to a gene. Germline V gives CDR1 SGHTA, CDR2 FQGNSA. The CDR3 contains 17 residues. CDR3 region: CASSLQAGGLGSYEQYF. The CDR3 nucleotides are TGTGCCAGCAGCTTACAAGCGGGGGGCCTGGGATCCTACGAGCAGTACTTC. Variable domain in full (rest from reference TRBV7-2 and TRBJ2-7): GAGVSQSPSNKVTEKGKDVELRCDPISGHTALYWYRQSLGQGLEFLIYFQGNSAPDKSGLPSDRFSAERTGGSVSTLTIQRTQQEDSAVYLCASSLQAGGLGSYEQYFGPGTRLTVT.

Ten or more counts support this clonotype. V gene TRBV14 combines with J gene TRBJ2-1, with 12 bases lining up with TRBD2. V shed 1 base, J shed 6 bases, and the junction held 1 base outside the gene matches. CDR3 length equals 15 residues. Germline V CDR1 and CDR2: SGHDN, FVKESK. The CDR3 is CASSQGTSGINEQFF. In nucleotides, the CDR3 is TGTGCCAGCAGCCAAGGGACTAGCGGGATCAATGAGCAGTTCTTC.

The chain employs TRBV20-1 and TRBJ2-1, with 10 bases fitting TRBD2. Trimming removed 5 bases from V and 5 bases from J; junction bases left unmatched: 6. The CDR3 is made up of 14 amino acids. Germline-derived CDR1 and CDR2 are DFQATT and SNEGSKA (reference sequence). CDR3 sequence (DNA): TGCAGTGCTCCGGGACTAGCGCGAAACAATGAGCAGTTCTTC. Translated, it gives CSAPGLARNNEQFF.

This clonotype was seen repeatedly, ten times or more. The chain couples TRBV7-9 to TRBJ1-4, with TRBD1 as a possible D gene (6 bases). CDR3 length: 14 residues. Trimming removed 4 bases at V and 7 bases at J, with 13 bases between. Germline CDR1 and CDR2: SEHNR and FQNEAQ (reference sequence). The DNA for the CDR3 is TGTGCCAGCAGCTCGGACAGCAGCGGTGAAAAACTGTTTTTT. Protein: CASSSDSSGEKLFF.

This sequence joins TRBV29-1 and TRBJ2-3; D may match TRBD1 or TRBD2 (5 bases each). The CDR3 totals 15 residues. Germline V CDR1 and CDR2: SQVTM, ANQGSEA. With 2 bases removed from V and 2 bases from J, the gap between germline ends came to 14 bases. CDR3 in DNA: TGCAGCGTTGAACGGGGCAGGGAGTCCACAGATACGCAGTATTTT. Translating it yields CSVERGRESTDTQYF.

The J gene is TRBJ2-6, the V gene TRBV15, with D possibly TRBD2 on 6 matching bases. V dropped 0 bases and J dropped 1 base, with 16 bases sitting between them. The CDR3 has 19 residues. Germline values: CDR1 LNHNV, CDR2 YYDKDF (reference sequence). The CDR3 spells CATSREVPGRYSGANVLTF. CDR3 DNA sequence: TGTGCCACCAGCAGAGAGGTCCCAGGGAGGTATTCTGGGGCCAACGTCCTGACTTTC.

The chain couples TRBV7-2 to TRBJ1-2; D might be TRBD1 (6 bases). The ends were cut back, 0 bases at V and 2 bases at J, with 7 bases in the middle. The CDR3 length is 14 residues. Per the germline V gene, CDR1 is SGHTA and CDR2 is FQGNSA. The CDR3 sequence: CASSLAGQNYGYTF. CDR3 nucleotide sequence: TGTGCCAGCAGCTTAGCCGGACAGAACTATGGCTACACCTTC.

This clonotype occurred many times. This chain links TRBV19 with TRBJ2-3; 9 nucleotides line up with TRBD2. J gave up 0 bases and V 3 bases, and 1 base lay outside the gene matches. CDR1 and CDR2 (germline): LNHDA, SQIVND (reference sequence). The CDR3 totals 15 residues. CDR3 DNA sequence: TGTGCCAGTAGTATTAGCGGGAGAAGCACAGATACGCAGTATTTT. Its protein is CASSISGRSTDTQYF.

This clonotype was detected a few times. This chain links TRBV20-1 with TRBJ2-4, with TRBD2 matching over 11 bases. The CDR3 is made up of 18 amino acids. Trimming removed 6 bases from V and 0 bases from J; junction bases left unmatched: 13. CDR1 and CDR2 from the germline V gene are DFQATT and SNEGSKA (reference sequence). The CDR3 protein is CSAQRGHSGREAKNIQYF. The DNA for the CDR3 is TGCAGTGCCCAGAGGGGTCATAGCGGGAGGGAAGCCAAAAACATTCAGTACTTC.

The sample holds a few counts of this clonotype. This chain joins TRBV5-4 and TRBJ2-4, with a tentative D call TRBD1 (6 bases). The V end was cut by 4 bases, the J end by 13 bases, with 21 bases between. The CDR3 length is 14 residues. The germline V gene encodes CDR1 SGHNT and CDR2 YYREEE (reference sequence). Written as DNA, the CDR3 is TGTGCCAGCAGCCTACAGGGCCCCGGGAACCTACAGTACTTC. Residues: CASSLQGPGNLQYF.

Ten or more counts support this clonotype. The chain joins TRBV5-1 to TRBJ1-1; D uncertain. The CDR3 contains 14 residues. V was shortened by 5 bases and J by 0 bases, with 11 bases between the two germline ends. The germline V gene has CDR1 SGHRS and CDR2 YFSETQ. CDR3 bases: TGCGCCAGCAGTTCGGGATCCATGAACACTGAAGCTTTCTTT. Protein product: CASSSGSMNTEAFF.

This clonotype was recorded at least ten times. This sequence joins TRBV7-6 and TRBJ1-4, with a weak D call TRBD1 (6 bases). The CDR3 totals 17 residues. Trimming left V 3 bases short and J 7 bases short, with 21 bases between. CDR1 and CDR2 (germline): SGHVS, FNYEAQ. CDR3 DNA sequence: TGTGCCAGCAGCTTCGCCCCACAGGGAAATAACGGTGAAAAACTGTTTTTT. Translated, it gives CASSFAPQGNNGEKLFF.

This rearrangement joins TRBV6-1 to TRBJ2-3; the D gene could be TRBD1 or TRBD2 (7 bases each). V lost 2 bases, J lost 2 bases, and 11 bases lay in between. CDR1 is MNHNS and CDR2 is SASEGT in the germline V gene. CDR3 size: 15 residues. DNA of the CDR3: TGTGCCAGCAGTGAACAGGGGGGGGTCACAGATACGCAGTATTTT. It translates to CASSEQGGVTDTQYF.

Ten or more counts support this clonotype. This rearrangement joins TRBV18 to TRBJ2-1, with 8 bases matching TRBD1. Germline CDR1 and CDR2: KGHSH and LQKENI. This CDR3 is built from 16 residues. V lost 3 bases to trimming and J lost 9 bases; unmatched junction nucleotides: 13. The CDR3 sequence is CASSPALGTGGGEQFF. Here the CDR3 DNA reads TGTGCCAGCTCACCCGCCCTGGGGACAGGTGGAGGTGAGCAGTTCTTC.

Turning to this clonotype: One end of the junction fails to match germline, which may point to a read error. The V and J genes are TRBV5-4 and TRBJ2-7; tentatively, D is TRBD1 (6 bases). Germline V gene data show CDR1 as SGHNT and CDR2 as YYREEE (reference sequence). This CDR3 comprises 13 residues. The chain's CDR3 is CASSTTGFDEQHF. The CDR3 DNA reads as TGTGCCAGCAGCACAACAGGGTTTGACGAGCAGCACTTC. Together with reference TRBV5-4 and TRBJ2-7, the CDR3 gives the full variable domain: ETGVTQSPTHLIKTRGQQVTLRCSSQSGHNTVSWYQQALGQGPQFIFQYYREEENGRGNFPPRFSGLQFPNYSSELNVNALELDDSALYLCASSTTGFDEQHFGPGTRLTVT.

This clonotype was picked up many times. CDR3 protein: CSASFRETADTQYF. CDR3 DNA sequence: TGCAGTGCTAGTTTCAGGGAGACAGCAGATACGCAGTATTTT. This sequence joins TRBV20-1 and TRBJ2-3; either TRBD1 or TRBD2 may supply D (5 bases each). The CDR3 covers 14 residues. V dropped 3 bases and J dropped 4 bases, with 14 bases sitting between them. CDR1 is DFQATT and CDR2 is SNEGSKA in the germline V gene (reference sequence).

This sequence joins TRBV10-2 and TRBJ2-7; 7 bases match TRBD2. With 6 bases clipped from V and 4 bases from J, the junction kept 0 bases outside the gene matches. The CDR3 is made up of 11 amino acids. Germline V gene lookup returns CDR1 WSHSY and CDR2 SAAADI. The CDR3 sequence: CASSGRYEQYF. The CDR3 DNA sequence: TGCGCCAGCAGCGGGAGGTACGAGCAGTACTTC.

Only a few counts were recorded for this clonotype. CDR3 sequence reads: CASSLEGVTSTDTQYF. For the CDR3, the DNA is TGTGCCAGCAGCTTGGAGGGGGTCACTAGCACAGATACGCAGTATTTT. J is TRBJ2-3 and V is TRBV5-6; TRBD1 might be the D (6 bases). The CDR3 has 16 residues. In germline, CDR1 is SGHDT, CDR2 YYEEEE. Between the trimmed V and J ends, which lost 0 bases and 0 bases, there was a span of 11 bases.